These 17 T cell receptor beta chains share one sample of origin, sequenced in a study of PD-L1 blockade in urothelial cancer. The protocol was immunoSEQ multiplex PCR, while the TCRdb copy is restricted to in-frame clones and leaves out a portion. Among 35,000 or so clones listed, around 88% were seen once. The specimen was PBMCs, collected around atezolizumab (anti-PD-L1) treatment. The receptors stem from a man aged 55-75 years with urothelial cancer.

The V call is TRBV18, the J call TRBJ2-2; TRBD2 aligns across 12 bases. CDR3 length: 15 residues. Germline V gene sequence: CDR1 KGHSH, CDR2 LQKENI. J gave up 4 bases and V 4 bases, and 1 base lay outside the gene matches. CDR3 bases: TGTGCCAGCTCACGGACTAGCGGGATCACCGGGGAGCTGTTTTTT. Translating gives CASSRTSGITGELFF.

This clone occurred once. V usage is TRBV6-7 and J usage is TRBJ1-3; 9 bases fit TRBD1. TRBV6-7 is given ORF status, its function remaining uncertain. CDR3 length: 17 amino acids. Germline trimming cut 0 bases from V and 4 bases from J; bases unmatched to any gene: 7. CDR3 in DNA: TGTGCCAGCAGTTACTCGGGGACAGGGAATACCGGAAACACCATATATTTT. Residues: CASSYSGTGNTGNTIYF.

The rearrangement joins TRBV2 to TRBJ2-7; 8 bases align to TRBD1. The CDR3 is 14 residues long. Trimming removed 6 bases from V and 2 bases from J; junction bases left unmatched: 6. Germline assignment: CDR1 SNHLY and CDR2 FYNNEI. The CDR3 sequence: CASRQGDIAYEQYF. CDR3 nucleotide sequence: TGTGCCAGCAGACAGGGGGATATAGCCTACGAGCAGTACTTC.

The rearrangement joins TRBV6-1 to TRBJ2-7; 7 positions match TRBD1. Germline CDR1 and CDR2: MNHNS and SASEGT. V dropped 9 bases and J dropped 6; count of bases not matched to a gene: 11. CDR3 length equals 13 residues. CDR3 sequence: CASFRDRKTEQYF. Here the CDR3 DNA reads TGTGCCAGTTTCCGGGACAGAAAGACCGAGCAGTACTTC.

This chain connects TRBV5-4 to TRBJ2-2; D possibly corresponds to TRBD2 (5 bases). This CDR3 spans 14 amino acids. CDR1 and CDR2 from the germline V gene are SGHNT and YYREEE (reference sequence). Trimming removed 4 bases from V and 9 bases from J, with 16 bases in between. CDR3 residues: CASSATSIGRELFF. The CDR3 nucleotides are TGTGCCAGCAGCGCAACTAGTATCGGACGGGAGCTGTTTTTT.

The rearrangement links TRBV10-2 to TRBJ1-1, with D hard to call. CDR1 and CDR2 (germline): WSHSY, SAAADI. Trimming removed 3 bases from V and 2 bases from J, with 7 bases in between. There are 13 residues in the CDR3. The DNA of the CDR3 is TGCGCCAGCAGTGAAAAGAGAAACACTGAAGCTTTCTTT. This gives the protein CASSEKRNTEAFF.

The chain recombines TRBV5-6 with TRBJ1-5; 8 bases agree with TRBD1. The V gene end was trimmed by 4 bases and the J gene end by 4 bases; junction bases not matched to a gene: 10. The CDR3 runs to 16 residues. CDR1 is SGHDT and CDR2 is YYEEEE in the germline V gene. Written as DNA, the CDR3 is TGTGCCAGCAGCACCCACAGGGGGAGGGGTAATCAGCCCCAGCATTTT. It translates to CASSTHRGRGNQPQHF.

V is TRBV7-9 and J is TRBJ2-7, with D perhaps TRBD2 (6 bases). V dropped 4 bases and J dropped 3 bases, with 16 bases sitting between them. In germline, CDR1 is SEHNR, CDR2 FQNEAQ (reference sequence). The CDR3 is 15 amino acids. The DNA of the CDR3 is TGTGCCAGCAGCTCCCCCCACTCGGAGGGCTACGAGCAGTACTTC. It is translated as CASSSPHSEGYEQYF.

The chain uses TRBV19 and TRBJ2-5; 13 positions match TRBD2. The trim removed 4 bases at V and 5 bases at J, leaving 13 bases unmatched. CDR3 size: 18 residues. Germline V gene data show CDR1 as LNHDA and CDR2 as SQIVND (reference sequence). The CDR3 coding sequence is TGTGCCAGTAGTACTACCTTTATTACTAGCGGGGGGGCGGAGACCCAGTACTTC. This encodes CASSTTFITSGGAETQYF.

This sequence joins TRBV29-1 and TRBJ2-1; 8 bases match TRBD1. Germline V gives CDR1 SQVTM, CDR2 ANQGSEA. The CDR3 spans 14 residues. The ends lost 5 bases at V and 1 base at J; junction bases unmatched: 4. This CDR3 reads CSVLTGGSYNEQFF. CDR3 nucleotide sequence: TGCAGCGTTCTTACAGGGGGTTCCTACAATGAGCAGTTCTTC.

J is TRBJ1-4 and V is TRBV28; tentative D call: TRBD1 (5 bases). Trimming removed 6 bases at V and 7 bases at J, with 15 bases between. CDR1 is MDHEN, CDR2 SYDVKM, per germline. The CDR3 runs to 14 residues. CDR3 nucleotides: TGTGCCAGCAGGAGACTGGGAGGGGTTGAAAAACTGTTTTTT. It codes for CASRRLGGVEKLFF.

The chain couples TRBV7-2 to TRBJ2-2, with D perhaps TRBD2 (6 bases). The length of the CDR3 is 17 residues. Germline V CDR1 and CDR2: SGHTA, FQGNSA. Trimming left V 5 bases short and J 4 bases short, with 20 bases between. CDR3 amino acids: CASSRIETGVGTGELFF. In DNA, the CDR3 is TGTGCCAGCAGCCGAATTGAGACGGGAGTCGGCACCGGGGAGCTGTTTTTT.

The rearrangement links TRBV6-1 to TRBJ2-5, with D possibly matching TRBD1 (5 bases). Germline V gene data show CDR1 as MNHNS and CDR2 as SASEGT. This CDR3 spans 14 amino acids. V was shortened by 2 bases and J by 2 bases, with 9 bases between the two germline ends. The CDR3 DNA reads as TGTGCCAGCAGTGAAATAGACAGACAAGAGACCCAGTACTTC. Encoded protein: CASSEIDRQETQYF.

The chain joins TRBV6-6 to TRBJ2-4; 8 positions agree with TRBD2. Germline values: CDR1 MNHNY, CDR2 SVGAGI (reference sequence). J gave up 0 bases and V 7 bases, and 8 bases lay outside the gene matches. CDR3 size: 16 residues. The DNA of the CDR3 is TGTGCCAGCACCCCACGGGAGGGTGTAGCCAAAAACATTCAGTACTTC. As protein: CASTPREGVAKNIQYF.

V gene TRBV5-4 combines with J gene TRBJ2-5; tentative D call: TRBD2 (5 bases). V was cut by 2 bases and J by 3 bases, with 11 bases left in between. This CDR3 contains 14 residues. Germline V gene data show CDR1 as SGHNT and CDR2 as YYREEE (reference sequence). In nucleotides, the CDR3 is TGTGCCAGCAGCTTCCTTGGACTTGAAGAGACCCAGTACTTC. Its translation: CASSFLGLEETQYF.

The rearrangement links TRBV9 to TRBJ2-3; D call uncertain. The V gene's germline CDR1 is SGDLS and CDR2 YYNGEE. The V end was cut by 0 bases, the J end by 1 base, with 9 bases between. CDR3 length: 15 amino acids. This CDR3 is CASSVAGQRTDTQYF. The DNA for the CDR3 is TGTGCCAGCAGCGTAGCAGGCCAGCGCACAGATACGCAGTATTTT. The whole variable domain, remainder taken from reference TRBV9 and TRBJ2-3, is DSGVTQTPKHLITATGQRVTLRCSPRSGDLSVYWYQQSLDQGLQFLIQYYNGEERAKGNILERFSAQQFPDLHSELNLSSLELGDSALYFCASSVAGQRTDTQYFGPGTRLTVL.

This clone was seen a handful of times. The chain couples TRBV6-5 to TRBJ2-7; D is undetermined. Germline CDR1 reads MNHEY; CDR2 reads SVGAGI. Trimming pared 0 bases from V and 3 bases from J, leaving 9 bases between. This CDR3 is built from 14 residues. The DNA for the CDR3 is TGTGCCAGCAGTTACTCGAAGGCGGTCTACGAGCAGTACTTC. Translation gives CASSYSKAVYEQYF.